Listed here are 30 T cell receptor beta chains from one sample, sequenced in a study of Ad26.COV2.S vaccination and SARS-CoV-2 variants. TCRdb's table, derived via immunoSEQ multiplex PCR, lists solely in-frame clones and lacks some. Among about 470,000 clones listed, roughly 91% were seen once. Treatment defined: 15 to 20 received Ad26.COV2.S at low or high dose, single or two shots; a few received placebo; per-sample allocation not given. On day 63 after the first injection, vaccine and placebo recipients gave samples. The material was peripheral blood, obtained in a trial of Ad26.COV2.S vaccine versus placebo. The receptors come from a person between 18 and 59 years old who received the Ad26.COV2.S COVID-19 vaccine or a placebo.

This chain connects TRBV7-9 to TRBJ1-6; possible D gene TRBD1, 5 bases. The CDR3 is made up of 15 amino acids. V was cut by 5 bases and J by 4 bases, with 12 bases left in between. The germline gives CDR1 SEHNR, CDR2 FQNEAQ (reference sequence). The CDR3 DNA sequence: TGTGCCAGCAGCCAGGGAAAAGGGTATAATTCACCCCTCCACTTT. Translating it yields CASSQGKGYNSPLHF.

The rearrangement joins TRBV13 to TRBJ2-3; D is possibly TRBD1 (5 bases). The CDR3 spans 15 residues. Germline assignment: CDR1 PRHDT and CDR2 FYEKMQ (reference sequence). Trimming removed 2 bases at V and 2 bases at J, with 11 bases between. The CDR3 sequence is CASSLPGSSTDTQYF. CDR3 bases: TGTGCCAGCAGCTTACCAGGGTCATCCACAGATACGCAGTATTTT. The whole variable domain, remainder taken from reference TRBV13 and TRBJ2-3, is AAGVIQSPRHLIKEKRETATLKCYPIPRHDTVYWYQQGPGQDPQFLISFYEKMQSDKGSIPDRFSAQQFSDYHSELNMSSLELGDSALYFCASSLPGSSTDTQYFGPGTRLTVL.

The chain recombines TRBV15 with TRBJ2-1; D ambiguous. This CDR3 region has 12 residues. With 5 bases removed from V and 0 bases from J, the gap between germline ends came to 2 bases. Germline V lookup: CDR1 LNHNV, CDR2 YYDKDF (reference sequence). CDR3 sequence reads: CATSGSYNEQFF. The CDR3 DNA reads as TGTGCCACCAGCGGCTCCTACAATGAGCAGTTCTTC.

The CDR3 nucleotides are TGTGCCAGCAGCTTAACGAGACGGCAAGAGACCCAGTACTTC. Protein sequence: CASSLTRRQETQYF. The chain combines TRBV7-8 with TRBJ2-5; D is unresolved. Germline values: CDR1 SGHVS, CDR2 FQNEAQ. V dropped 2 bases and J dropped 2 bases, with 9 bases sitting between them. The CDR3 spans 14 residues.

This clone occurred once. The rearrangement uses TRBV15 and TRBJ2-7, with 8 bases aligning to TRBD2. This CDR3 has 15 amino acids. CDR1 is LNHNV, CDR2 YYDKDF, per germline (reference sequence). V was pared by 5 bases and J by 3 bases, with 9 bases of the junction left unmatched. CDR3 loop: CATSFGIAGSYEQYF. The DNA for the CDR3 is TGTGCCACCAGCTTTGGGATAGCGGGAAGCTACGAGCAGTACTTC.

A remark on this clone: Within the sample, other DNA sequences also encode this same CDR3. This rearrangement joins TRBV15 to TRBJ2-2; D gene ambiguous. The length of the CDR3 is 12 residues. Germline-derived CDR1 and CDR2 are LNHNV and YYDKDF (reference sequence). V was shortened by 1 base and J by 6 bases, with 3 bases between the two germline ends. CDR3 region: CATSRGPGELFF. The DNA for the CDR3 is TGTGCCACCAGCAGAGGGCCCGGGGAGCTGTTTTTT. Looking up the rest from reference TRBV15 and TRBJ2-2 gives the full variable domain: DAMVIQNPRYQVTQFGKPVTLSCSQTLNHNVMYWYQQKSSQAPKLLFHYYDKDFNNEADTPDNFQSRRPNTSFCFLDIRSPGLGDTAMYLCATSRGPGELFFGEGSRLTVL.

The chain couples TRBV9 to TRBJ1-6, with D maybe TRBD1 (5 bases). Trimming pared 0 bases from V and 9 bases from J, leaving 10 bases between. Germline CDR1 and CDR2: SGDLS and YYNGEE. The CDR3 runs to 14 residues. CDR3 bases: TGTGCCAGCAGCGTAGCGCAAAGGGGTTCACCCCTCCACTTT. Protein sequence: CASSVAQRGSPLHF.

The V gene is TRBV24-1, the J gene TRBJ2-7; D is ambiguous. V was cut by 4 bases and J by 7 bases, with 7 bases left in between. The CDR3 runs to 11 residues. Germline lookup yields CDR1 KGHDR and CDR2 SFDVKD. The CDR3 DNA sequence: TGTGCCACCAGTGAAGAAGAAGAGCAGTACTTC. This codes for CATSEEEEQYF.

Only one count was recorded for this clone. The chain couples TRBV7-6 to TRBJ1-6; no clear D. The CDR3 is 15 residues long. V shed 5 bases and J shed 7 bases, with 15 bases lying between them. CDR1 SGHVS and CDR2 FNYEAQ come from the germline V gene. CDR3 sequence: CASSQLSAANSPLHF. CDR3 DNA: TGTGCCAGCAGCCAGTTAAGTGCAGCCAATTCACCCCTCCACTTT.

The rearrangement uses TRBV19 and TRBJ2-5; a possible D gene is TRBD1 (5 bases). Trimming cost V 5 bases and J 1 base, with 11 bases left between them. The CDR3 is made up of 14 amino acids. Germline CDR1 LNHDA, CDR2 SQIVND (reference sequence). The CDR3 loop reads CASSRQGSQETQYF. CDR3 bases: TGTGCCAGTAGTCGGCAGGGTAGCCAAGAGACCCAGTACTTC.

This chain joins TRBV20-1 and TRBJ2-7; no reliable D call. In germline, CDR1 is DFQATT, CDR2 SNEGSKA (reference sequence). CDR3 length: 11 residues. The V end lost 3 bases, the J end lost 4 bases, and 7 bases lay between the germline ends. In nucleotides, the CDR3 is TGCAGTGCTAGTCGAGGTTACGAGCAGTACTTC. Translating gives CSASRGYEQYF.

This CDR3 is CASIGTGNTGELFF. In DNA form, the CDR3 reads TGTGCCAGCATAGGGACGGGGAACACCGGGGAGCTGTTTTTT. The chain employs TRBV9 and TRBJ2-2; possibly TRBD1 or TRBD2 for D (5 bases each). Germline CDR1 reads SGDLS; CDR2 reads YYNGEE. There are 14 residues in the CDR3. V lost 6 bases and J lost 1, with 10 bases in between.

The rearrangement joins TRBV27 to TRBJ1-1; D remains ambiguous. Germline V lookup: CDR1 MNHEY, CDR2 SMNVEV (reference sequence). Trimming cost V 7 bases and J 3 bases, with 18 bases left between them. The CDR3 has 15 amino acids. The CDR3 DNA sequence: TGTGCCAGCAAGGAGGTGGGAGGGTTGGACACTGAAGCTTTCTTT. Translated, it gives CASKEVGGLDTEAFF.

As regards this clone: The same CDR3 can be traced to other DNA sequences in this sample. V and J are TRBV12-3 or TRBV12-4 and TRBJ2-7, with D unresolved. The ends were cut back, 2 bases at V and 6 bases at J, with 5 bases in the middle. The CDR3 is made up of 11 amino acids. The CDR3 is CASSLLGEQYF. The CDR3 DNA reads TGTGCCAGCAGTTTACTAGGCGAGCAGTACTTC.

The V call is TRBV9, the J call TRBJ2-5; D gene unclear. Germline assignment: CDR1 SGDLS and CDR2 YYNGEE. The CDR3 covers 14 residues. Trimming took 1 base from V and 5 from J, leaving 12 bases between them. CDR3 bases: TGTGCCAGCAGCGTACAGCGCGTCGGGGAGACCCAGTACTTC. Its translation: CASSVQRVGETQYF.

V gene TRBV5-1 combines with J gene TRBJ2-5, with TRBD2 matching 9 bases. CDR1 SGHRS and CDR2 YFSETQ come from the germline V gene. The CDR3 covers 16 residues. V was clipped by 2 bases and J by 5 bases; unmatched bases: 10. This chain's CDR3 is CASSFQISGSGETQYF. For the CDR3, the DNA is TGCGCCAGCAGCTTCCAAATTAGCGGGAGCGGGGAGACCCAGTACTTC.

This chain connects TRBV2 to TRBJ2-2, with D tentatively TRBD1 or TRBD2 (5 bases each). The V gene lost 3 bases and the J gene lost 4 bases, with 12 bases spanning the gap. The CDR3 has 15 amino acids. Germline CDR1 reads SNHLY; CDR2 reads FYNNEI. This CDR3 reads CASSEGDTGTGELFF. Written as DNA, the CDR3 is TGTGCCAGCAGTGAGGGAGACACAGGCACCGGGGAGCTGTTTTTT.

V gene TRBV7-9 combines with J gene TRBJ2-1; 12 bases match TRBD2. The CDR3 contains 16 residues. Unmatched junction bases numbered 6, after V lost 5 bases and J lost 4 bases. Germline values: CDR1 SEHNR, CDR2 FQNEAQ (reference sequence). This chain's CDR3 is CASSPLAGGPYNEQFF. The CDR3 bases are TGTGCCAGCAGCCCACTAGCGGGAGGACCTTACAATGAGCAGTTCTTC.

This chain connects TRBV7-2 to TRBJ2-3; TRBD2 matches at 7 bases. CDR1 is SGHTA and CDR2 is FQGNSA in the germline V gene. After removal of 3 bases from V and 4 bases from J, the junction contained 7 bases not matched to a gene. The CDR3 length is 15 residues. The CDR3 spells CASSFGAGEADTQYF. CDR3 DNA sequence: TGTGCCAGCAGCTTCGGGGCGGGAGAAGCAGATACGCAGTATTTT.

This clone was counted once. This rearrangement joins TRBV7-9 to TRBJ2-5; no definite D call. There are 13 residues in the CDR3. V shed 3 bases and J shed 3 bases, with 8 bases lying between them. In germline, CDR1 is SEHNR, CDR2 FQNEAQ (reference sequence). CDR3 loop: CASSFRVEETQYF. Written as DNA, the CDR3 is TGTGCCAGCAGCTTTCGTGTGGAAGAGACCCAGTACTTC. Full variable domain (missing parts from reference TRBV7-9 and TRBJ2-5): DTGVSQNPRHKITKRGQNVTFRCDPISEHNRLYWYRQTLGQGPEFLTYFQNEAQLEKSRLLSDRFSAERPKGSFSTLEIQRTEQGDSAMYLCASSFRVEETQYFGPGTRLLVL.

V gene TRBV9 combines with J gene TRBJ2-1, with 9 bases fitting TRBD2. CDR3 size: 15 residues. Germline V gene lookup returns CDR1 SGDLS and CDR2 YYNGEE. Germline trimming cut 7 bases from V and 3 bases from J; bases unmatched to any gene: 8. The CDR3, as DNA: TGTGCCAGCTCCTTGACTAGCGGACACTACAATGAGCAGTTCTTC. This sequence encodes CASSLTSGHYNEQFF.

The chain carries TRBV9 and TRBJ2-7; D may be TRBD2 (6 bases). The V and J ends lost 4 bases and 2 bases respectively, with 22 bases between them. CDR1 is SGDLS and CDR2 is YYNGEE in the germline V gene. The CDR3 has 17 residues. CDR3 sequence: CASSPPLGGTYPYEQYF. In nucleotides, the CDR3 is TGTGCCAGCAGCCCCCCCCTTGGCGGGACCTATCCCTACGAGCAGTACTTC. Supplemented by reference TRBV9 and TRBJ2-7, the full variable domain reads DSGVTQTPKHLITATGQRVTLRCSPRSGDLSVYWYQQSLDQGLQFLIQYYNGEERAKGNILERFSAQQFPDLHSELNLSSLELGDSALYFCASSPPLGGTYPYEQYFGPGTRLTVT.

This chain connects TRBV28 to TRBJ2-2, with 7 bases fitting TRBD2. Germline-derived CDR1 and CDR2 are MDHEN and SYDVKM. The length of the CDR3 is 16 residues. The V and J ends lost 7 bases and 4 bases, in that order; junction bases with no gene match: 12. The CDR3 coding sequence is TGTGCCAGCACCCTGGGGGGGTGGGAGACCACCGGGGAGCTGTTTTTT. Translation gives CASTLGGWETTGELFF.

The CDR3 DNA is TGCAGCGTTGAGGAGGTAGCGGGAAGGTCCGATACGCAGTATTTT. Translated: CSVEEVAGRSDTQYF. This chain joins TRBV29-1 and TRBJ2-3; 8 bases line up with TRBD2. Germline CDR1 reads SQVTM; CDR2 reads ANQGSEA. This CDR3 is 15 amino acids long. V lost 3 bases, J lost 6 bases, and 11 bases stayed unmatched.

The V gene is TRBV7-9, the J gene TRBJ2-1, with TRBD2 identical over 10 bases. Losses at the gene ends were 5 bases for V and 2 bases for J; bases not matched to a gene: 6. This CDR3 contains 16 residues. From germline, CDR1 is SEHNR and CDR2 FQNEAQ (reference sequence). DNA for the CDR3: TGTGCCAGCAGCCGGTGGACTAGCGGAGCCTACAATGAGCAGTTCTTC. The encoded protein is CASSRWTSGAYNEQFF. Based on the CDR3 plus reference TRBV7-9 and TRBJ2-1, the full variable domain is DTGVSQNPRHKITKRGQNVTFRCDPISEHNRLYWYRQTLGQGPEFLTYFQNEAQLEKSRLLSDRFSAERPKGSFSTLEIQRTEQGDSAMYLCASSRWTSGAYNEQFFGPGTRLTVL.

This chain uses TRBV6-5 with TRBJ1-2; 7 nucleotides line up with TRBD1. The V gene's germline CDR1 is MNHEY and CDR2 SVGAGI. The CDR3 length is 12 residues. The V and J ends lost 10 bases and 4 bases, in that order; junction bases with no gene match: 6. The CDR3 region has the DNA TGTGCCATAAACAGGGGAAGCTATGGCTACACCTTC. The encoded protein is CAINRGSYGYTF.

Here the CDR3 reads CSASTGTSADNEQFF. The CDR3 nucleotides read TGCAGTGCTAGTACCGGGACTAGCGCAGACAATGAGCAGTTCTTC. V and J are TRBV20-1 and TRBJ2-1, with TRBD2 matching over 10 bases. In germline, CDR1 is DFQATT, CDR2 SNEGSKA (reference sequence). V lost 3 bases and J lost 5; bases outside the gene matches: 7. This CDR3 contains 15 residues.

The chain is built from TRBV20-1 and TRBJ1-5, with TRBD1 matching 7 bases. The V and J ends lost 3 bases and 0 bases, in that order; junction bases with no gene match: 8. CDR3 size: 16 residues. Per the germline V gene, CDR1 is DFQATT and CDR2 is SNEGSKA (reference sequence). Here the CDR3 DNA reads TGCAGTGCTAGTACGCACAGGGGCTATAGCAATCAGCCCCAGCATTTT. Translation gives CSASTHRGYSNQPQHF.

A single count supports this clone. V gene TRBV21-1 combines with J gene TRBJ1-5; TRBD1, the table's D call, lacks a check against the DNA. TRBV21-1 is marked as a pseudogene. The length of the CDR3 is 15 residues. This chain's CDR3 is CASILDRGASQPQHF. The CDR3 DNA sequence: TGTGCCAGCATCCTGGACAGGGGGGCGAGTCAGCCCCAGCATTTT.

The chain has TRBV5-5 and TRBJ2-1; D might be TRBD1 (6 bases). The V end lost 3 bases, the J end lost 7 bases, and 8 bases lay between the germline ends. This CDR3 is built from 12 residues. CDR1 and CDR2 (germline): SGHKS, YYEKEE (reference sequence). This chain's CDR3 is CASSWQGNEQFF. The DNA of the CDR3 is TGTGCCAGCAGCTGGCAGGGGAATGAGCAGTTCTTC. The whole variable domain, filled in from reference TRBV5-5 and TRBJ2-1, reads DAGVTQSPTHLIKTRGQQVTLRCSPISGHKSVSWYQQVLGQGPQFIFQYYEKEERGRGNFPDRFSARQFPNYSSELNVNALLLGDSALYLCASSWQGNEQFFGPGTRLTVL.